Below are 12 T cell receptor beta chains sequenced from a single sample in a study of shared clonotypes between healthy human individuals. In the naive CD8 group, cells lacked CD45RO and were positively selected for CCR7, so terminally differentiated effector memory CD45RA+ cells were left out. Only in-frame clones appear in the TCRdb table, and some are missing; sequencing was by immunoSEQ multiplex PCR. Of about 820,000 clones listed, more than 85% are singletons. The specimen sequenced was naive CD8+ T cells sorted from blood. These receptors originate from a man in his thirties or forties in good health.

J is TRBJ2-5 and V is TRBV28; TRBD1 or TRBD2 may be the D gene (5 bases each). CDR1 is MDHEN, CDR2 SYDVKM, per germline. V gave up 5 bases and J gave up 5 bases, with 12 bases separating them. CDR3 length equals 13 residues. In nucleotides, the CDR3 is TGTGCCAGCAGTGTGGGGGTTTGGGAGACCCAGTACTTC. Encoded protein: CASSVGVWETQYF.

This clone was counted once. V and J are TRBV7-8 and TRBJ1-2; 7 bases align to TRBD1. Germline assignment: CDR1 SGHVS and CDR2 FQNEAQ. V shed 2 bases and J 1 base; nucleotides not matched to a gene: 10. CDR3 size: 17 residues. CDR3 region: CASSLRQVGGNNYGYTF. DNA of the CDR3: TGTGCCAGCAGCTTACGACAAGTAGGGGGCAATAACTATGGCTACACCTTC.

This clone was detected a few times. The rearrangement uses TRBV7-3 and TRBJ2-1; no definite D call. Trimming shortened V by 5 bases and J by 7 bases, and 9 bases separated the two germline ends. The CDR3 has 12 amino acids. Germline CDR1 is SGHTA and CDR2 is FQGTGA. In DNA, the CDR3 is TGTGCCAGCAGCCTACCTCTGAATGAGCAGTTCTTC. As protein: CASSLPLNEQFF.

This chain joins TRBV12-5 and TRBJ1-2; D might be TRBD1 (5 bases). Germline values: CDR1 LGHNT, CDR2 FRNRAP. V lost 7 bases, J lost 10 bases, and 16 bases lay in between. The CDR3 is 12 amino acids. The CDR3 spells CASEGGRGDYTF. The DNA for the CDR3 is TGTGCTAGTGAAGGAGGCCGGGGGGACTACACCTTC.

This clone showed up just a few times. This chain connects TRBV6-5 to TRBJ1-1, with a tentative D call TRBD1 (6 bases). Trimming stripped 2 bases from V and 8 bases from J, with 9 bases between. The CDR3 contains 12 residues. The germline V gene encodes CDR1 MNHEY and CDR2 SVGAGI. The CDR3 DNA reads as TGTGCCAGCAGTTACGCGGGGGCGGAAGCTTTCTTT. Its translation is CASSYAGAEAFF.

This chain uses TRBV27 with TRBJ2-7, with 9 bases fitting TRBD1. J gave up 0 bases and V 8 bases, and 8 bases lay outside the gene matches. CDR1 and CDR2 from the germline V gene are MNHEY and SMNVEV (reference sequence). CDR3 length: 15 amino acids. The CDR3 reads CASQLGTGNSYEQYF. DNA for the CDR3: TGTGCCAGCCAGCTGGGGACAGGGAACTCCTACGAGCAGTACTTC.

As to this clone: The junction shows a germline mismatch at one end, possibly a read error. V is TRBV2 and J is TRBJ1-1, with D possibly being TRBD1 (6 bases). The CDR3 has 12 residues. CDR1 is SNHLY and CDR2 is FYNNEI in the germline V gene. CDR3 amino acids: CASSEGGSEAFF. The CDR3 region has the DNA TGTGCCAGCAGCGAAGGGGGATCTGAAGCTTTCTTT.

The J gene is TRBJ2-1, the V gene TRBV10-2; D remains ambiguous. Germline V lookup: CDR1 WSHSY, CDR2 SAAADI. The CDR3 sequence is 17 residues long. Trimming took off 2 bases at V and 5 bases at J, with 19 bases between the two ends. CDR3 bases: TGCGCCAGCAGTGAGACCCCTGGGCTTCCCAGGAACAATGAGCAGTTCTTC. It yields the protein CASSETPGLPRNNEQFF.

The genes are TRBV5-1 and TRBJ2-1; no reliable D call. Germline CDR1 reads SGHRS; CDR2 reads YFSETQ. The CDR3 contains 13 residues. V lost 9 bases to trimming and J lost 0 bases, with 10 bases between them. Written as DNA, the CDR3 is TGCGCCACCCGACCGAGCTCCTACAATGAGCAGTTCTTC. Amino acids: CATRPSSYNEQFF.

V gene TRBV27 combines with J gene TRBJ2-3; D gene ambiguous. V was cut by 4 bases and J by 6 bases, with 14 bases left in between. The V gene's germline CDR1 is MNHEY and CDR2 SMNVEV (reference sequence). CDR3 length equals 14 residues. This chain's CDR3 is CASSSMWGGDTQYF. The CDR3 DNA sequence: TGTGCCAGCAGTTCGATGTGGGGTGGGGATACGCAGTATTTT.

The chain combines TRBV27 with TRBJ2-7; TRBD2 matches 9 bases. The CDR3 is made up of 15 amino acids. Trimming took 5 bases from V and 0 from J; bases not matched to a gene: 5. From germline, CDR1 is MNHEY and CDR2 SMNVEV (reference sequence). The CDR3 region is CASSIAGESSYEQYF. DNA of the CDR3: TGTGCCAGCAGTATAGCGGGAGAGAGCTCCTACGAGCAGTACTTC.

V usage is TRBV9 and J usage is TRBJ2-1, with D possibly matching TRBD2 (6 bases). Germline-derived CDR1 and CDR2 are SGDLS and YYNGEE. Trimming pared 0 bases from V and 5 bases from J, leaving 12 bases between. This CDR3 contains 15 residues. In DNA form, the CDR3 reads TGTGCCAGCAGCGTAGCCGGGAGTAGCCACAATGAGCAGTTCTTC. Translation gives CASSVAGSSHNEQFF.